This T cell receptor beta chain was found in a study of PD-L1 blockade in urothelial cancer. Study information: Patients went on atezolizumab in about 2014, receiving 1,200 mg intravenously every 3 weeks.

Noted time point: pretreatment peripheral blood. The study collected 1 to 8 samples per patient, pretreatment and on-treatment. The table came from immunoSEQ multiplex PCR; TCRdb's copy has only in-frame clones and leaves some out. The sample lists some 120,000 clones, approximately 84% occurring once. Trimming pared 6 bases from V and 6 bases from J, leaving 19 bases between. CDR1 and CDR2 from the germline V gene are SGDLS and YYNGEE. The CDR3 covers 15 residues. This TCR was sampled from a man aged 50 or older with urothelial cancer. The sample was PBMCs, taken around atezolizumab (anti-PD-L1) treatment. This chain connects TRBV9 to TRBJ2-1; D possibly corresponds to TRBD1 (5 bases). The CDR3 region is CASTDEARAPNEQFF. In DNA, the CDR3 is TGTGCCAGCACGGACGAGGCCAGGGCGCCCAATGAGCAGTTCTTC.